This T cell receptor (beta chain) was recorded in a study of beta chain features in type 1 diabetes. About the study: What patients shared with healthy donors was a similar profile of age, gender and cell yields. The study's findings and limits: Among type 1 diabetes patients, VDJ junctions had fewer insertions and more deletions. In patients and controls equally, PCR might favor templates that are shorter.

This clone turned up a few times. The antigen is undetermined. Expressed TCRB transcripts were sequenced because the isolated RNA had all been reverse transcribed beforehand. Data came from immunoSEQ multiplex PCR; TCRdb stores just in-frame clones and leaves some out. The data show about half a million clones, with roughly 31% seen just once and 0.05% to 0.065% held by the top ten. V shed 3 bases, J shed 0 bases, and the junction held 7 bases outside the gene matches. CDR1 is SEHNR and CDR2 is FQNEAQ in the germline V gene (reference sequence). CDR3 length: 16 residues. This TCR came from a man between 18 and 35 years old in good health. V is TRBV7-9 and J is TRBJ2-5; 7 positions match TRBD1. The sequenced sample consisted of naive CD4+ T cells from blood. CDR3 nucleotides: TGTGCCAGCAGCTTTTCCCCGACAGGGTACCAAGAGACCCAGTACTTC. Protein sequence: CASSFSPTGYQETQYF.